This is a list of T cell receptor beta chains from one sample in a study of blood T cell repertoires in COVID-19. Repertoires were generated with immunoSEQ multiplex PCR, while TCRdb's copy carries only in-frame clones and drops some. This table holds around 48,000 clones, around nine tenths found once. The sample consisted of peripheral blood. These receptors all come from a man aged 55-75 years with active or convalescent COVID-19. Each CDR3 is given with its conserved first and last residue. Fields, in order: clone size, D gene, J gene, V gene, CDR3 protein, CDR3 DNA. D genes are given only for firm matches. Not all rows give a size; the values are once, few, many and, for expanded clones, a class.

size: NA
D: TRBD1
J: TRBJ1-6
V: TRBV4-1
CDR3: CASSHPTGARFGSPLHF
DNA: TGCGCCAGCAGCCACCCAACAGGGGCCCGATTCGGTTCACCCCTCCACTTT

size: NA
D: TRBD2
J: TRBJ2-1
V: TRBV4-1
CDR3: CASDAGTSSYNEQFF
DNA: TGCGCCAGCGACGCCGGGACTAGCTCCTACAATGAGCAGTTCTTC

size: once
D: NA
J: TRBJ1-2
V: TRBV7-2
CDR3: CASSHRTENYGYTF
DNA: TGTGCCAGCAGTCACAGGACAGAGAACTATGGCTACACCTTC

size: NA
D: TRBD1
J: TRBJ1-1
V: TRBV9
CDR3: CASSVAPTGSNTEAFF
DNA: TGTGCCAGCAGCGTAGCACCGACAGGGAGCAACACTGAAGCTTTCTTT

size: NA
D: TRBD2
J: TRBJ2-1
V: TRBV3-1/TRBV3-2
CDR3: CASTLTSGGALGSYNEQFF
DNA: TGTGCCAGCACCCTGACCAGCGGGGGCGCCTTAGGCTCCTACAATGAGCAGTTCTTC

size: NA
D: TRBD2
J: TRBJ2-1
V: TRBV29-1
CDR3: CSAPGGGKVEQFF
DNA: TGCAGCGCCCCAGGCGGGGGGAAGGTTGAGCAGTTCTTC

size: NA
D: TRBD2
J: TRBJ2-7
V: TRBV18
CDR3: CASSPRTSGYEQYF
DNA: TGTGCCAGCTCACCTAGAACTAGCGGCTACGAGCAGTACTTC

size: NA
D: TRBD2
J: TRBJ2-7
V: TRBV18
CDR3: CASSPVQASGESYEQYF
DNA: TGTGCCAGCTCACCAGTTCAGGCTAGCGGGGAATCCTACGAGCAGTACTTC

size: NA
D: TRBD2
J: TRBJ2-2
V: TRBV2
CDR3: CASRRLAGGLGSGELFF
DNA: TGTGCCAGCAGGAGACTAGCGGGGGGGCTAGGTTCCGGGGAGCTGTTTTTT

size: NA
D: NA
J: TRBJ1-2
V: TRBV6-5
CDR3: CAGGPSERGYTF
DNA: TGTGCCGGCGGGCCTTCCGAACGTGGCTACACCTTC

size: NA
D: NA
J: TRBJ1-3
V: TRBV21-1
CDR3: CASSKVPGWGNTIYF
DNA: TGTGCCAGCAGCAAAGTTCCGGGGTGGGGAAACACCATATATTTT

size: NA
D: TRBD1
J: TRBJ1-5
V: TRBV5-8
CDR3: CASSRGTASNQPQHF
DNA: TGTGCCAGCAGCAGGGGGACAGCAAGCAATCAGCCCCAGCATTTT

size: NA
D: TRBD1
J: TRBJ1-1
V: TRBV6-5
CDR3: CASRNRGSSEAFF
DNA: TGTGCCAGCAGAAACAGGGGGAGCTCTGAAGCTTTCTTT

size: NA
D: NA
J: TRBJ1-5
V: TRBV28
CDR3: CASGPFLLQSQHF
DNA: TGTGCCAGCGGTCCCTTTCTTCTGCAGTCCCAGCATTTT

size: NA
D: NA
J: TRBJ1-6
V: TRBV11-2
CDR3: CASSLNLGAGSPLHF
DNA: TGTGCCAGCAGCTTAAATCTGGGGGCCGGATCACCCCTCCACTTT

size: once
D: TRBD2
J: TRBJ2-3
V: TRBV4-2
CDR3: CASSQEARGGSTDTQYF
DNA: TGTGCCAGCAGCCAAGAAGCCCGGGGGGGAAGCACAGATACGCAGTATTTT

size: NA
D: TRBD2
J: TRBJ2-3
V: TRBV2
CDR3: CASSGRAGGGDTQYF
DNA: TGTGCCAGCAGTGGTCGAGCGGGGGGCGGAGATACGCAGTATTTT

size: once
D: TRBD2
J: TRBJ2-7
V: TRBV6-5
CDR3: CASSSTTSGTEQYF
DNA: TGTGCCAGCAGTTCCACGACTAGCGGTACTGAGCAGTACTTC

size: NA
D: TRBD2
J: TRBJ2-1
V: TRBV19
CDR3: CASSTPGLAANNEQFF
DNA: TGTGCCAGTAGTACCCCGGGACTAGCGGCGAACAATGAGCAGTTCTTC

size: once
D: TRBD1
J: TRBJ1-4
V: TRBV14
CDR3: CASNGQGGEKLFF
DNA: TGTGCCAGCAACGGACAGGGAGGAGAAAAACTGTTTTTT

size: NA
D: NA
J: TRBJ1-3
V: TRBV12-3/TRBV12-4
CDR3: CASSFRGNTIYF
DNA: TGTGCCAGCAGTTTCCGGGGAAACACCATATATTTT

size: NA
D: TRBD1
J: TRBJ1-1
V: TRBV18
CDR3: CASSGTGLDEAFF
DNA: TGTGCCAGCTCGGGGACAGGGCTGGATGAAGCTTTCTTT

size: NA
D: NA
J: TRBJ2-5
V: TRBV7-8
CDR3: CASSLAGLKKETQYF
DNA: TGTGCCAGCAGCTTAGCGGGACTGAAGAAAGAGACCCAGTACTTC

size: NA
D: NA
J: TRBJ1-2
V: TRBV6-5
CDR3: CASSHSRGHPYGYTF
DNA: TGTGCCAGCAGCCACTCCCGAGGACATCCCTATGGCTACACCTTC

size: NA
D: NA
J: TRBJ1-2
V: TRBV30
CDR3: CAWSIGQNYGYTF
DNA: TGTGCCTGGAGTATCGGACAGAACTATGGCTACACCTTC

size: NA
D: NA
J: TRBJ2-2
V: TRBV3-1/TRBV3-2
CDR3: CASSQGGQFYTGELFF
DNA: TGTGCCAGCAGCCAAGGCGGGCAGTTTTACACCGGGGAGCTGTTTTTT